This TCR beta chain came from a study of blood T cells in healthy people across ages. This clonotype has at least ten counts. Using a J-beta primer mix together with a sample-barcoded 5' primer, a second PCR was run for roughly 7 to 12 cycles. One entry per CDR3 protein, called by TCRdb with MiXCR from the 5' RACE reads. Of some 760,000 distinct CDR3 sequences in the sample, roughly 25% are singletons; the top ten hold around 9.2%. The CDR3 totals 16 residues. The J segment lost 2 bases and the V segment lost 0 bases, leaving 0 bases of the junction unmatched. Germline CDR1 is SGDLS and CDR2 is YYNGEE. These same data were also listed under a study on T cells of mothers and their children.

Sequencing was done on a sample of blood. The chain carries TRBV9 and TRBJ2-5; 14 nucleotides line up with TRBD2. The TCR was taken from a boy aged 5 to 17 in good health. CDR3 coding DNA: TGTGCCAGCAGCGTAGGACTAGCGGGGGGGCAAGAGACCCAGTACTTC. Translation: CASSVGLAGGQETQYF.